This is a list of T cell receptor beta chains from one sample in a study of T cells in Graves' hyperthyroidism and ophthalmopathy. TCRdb processed the multiplex PCR reads anew with MiXCR; each CDR3 protein has one entry. The sample contains a few hundred thousand distinct CDR3 sequences, 35% to 55% of which appear only once. The sequenced material came from peripheral blood or thyroid tissue (not recorded which). These receptors all come from a woman under 30 with Graves' hyperthyroidism. Each CDR3 is given with its conserved first and last residue. The D gene is left open where the match is weak. Clone size is shown for a subset of rows, as once, few, many or a class of expanded clone.

V gene,J gene,clone size,D gene,CDR3 protein,CDR3 DNA
TRBV7-6,TRBJ1-2,-,-,CASGGTRRGYTF,TGTGCCAGCGGAGGGACGAGGCGGGGCTACACCTTC
TRBV29-1,TRBJ2-7,-,-,CSVIRDGNEQYF,TGCAGCGTGATCCGGGACGGGAATGAGCAGTACTTC
TRBV27,TRBJ1-2,few,-,CASSFSFLNYGYTF,TGTGCCAGCAGTTTCAGTTTCCTTAACTATGGCTACACCTTC
TRBV4-1,TRBJ1-4,once,-,CASSQVRVQGEKLFF,TGCGCCAGCAGCCAAGTTAGGGTGCAAGGTGAAAAACTGTTTTTT
TRBV12-3/TRBV12-4,TRBJ2-3,-,-,CASGFLGGRTQYF,TGTGCCAGCGGATTTTTGGGAGGCCGCACGCAGTATTTT
TRBV12-3/TRBV12-4,TRBJ1-1,many,-,CASSPVLLNTEAFF,TGTGCCAGCAGTCCGGTCCTTCTGAACACTGAAGCTTTCTTT
TRBV7-3,TRBJ2-4,-,-,CASSSLLAGIQYF,TGTGCCAGCAGCTCCCTTCTCGCTGGGATTCAGTACTTC
TRBV7-2,TRBJ2-3,-,TRBD2,CASSLALADTQYF,TGTGCCAGCAGCTTAGCACTAGCGGATACGCAGTATTTT
TRBV20-1,TRBJ1-5,many,TRBD1,CSARDRGDRESGNQPQHF,TGCAGTGCTAGAGATCGTGGGGACAGGGAGTCAGGCAATCAGCCCCAGCATTTT
TRBV14,TRBJ2-5,many,-,CASSQASGILETQYF,TGTGCCAGCAGCCAAGCGTCAGGGATTTTAGAGACCCAGTACTTC
TRBV29-1,TRBJ1-4,-,TRBD1,CSVRQGAGEKLFF,TGCAGCGTTCGACAGGGGGCCGGGGAAAAACTGTTTTTT
TRBV2,TRBJ1-5,-,-,CASSPRGGNRQPQHF,TGTGCCAGCAGCCCCCGGGGAGGGAACCGCCAGCCCCAGCATTTT
TRBV3-1,TRBJ2-2,-,TRBD2,CASSQVTSGRSTGELFF,TGTGCCAGCAGCCAAGTAACTAGCGGGAGGAGTACCGGGGAGCTGTTTTTT
TRBV24-1,TRBJ2-5,-,TRBD1,CATSDPSGTGPYQETQYF,TGTGCCACCAGTGATCCCTCCGGGACAGGACCGTACCAAGAGACCCAGTACTTC
TRBV12-3/TRBV12-4,TRBJ2-7,many,TRBD2,CASSPYPGGPYEQYF,TGTGCCAGCAGTCCCTACCCGGGAGGCCCCTACGAGCAGTACTTC
TRBV7-7,TRBJ2-5,many,-,CASSLGDSGTQYF,TGTGCCAGCAGCTTAGGTGACTCAGGGACCCAGTACTTC
TRBV7-8,TRBJ1-4,-,-,CASSHRGTSGKLFF,TGTGCCAGCAGCCATCGGGGGACGTCTGGAAAACTGTTTTTT
TRBV20-1,TRBJ2-5,many,TRBD2,CSASGTSGRGETQYF,TGCAGTGCGTCCGGGACTAGCGGGAGAGGAGAGACCCAGTACTTC
TRBV2,TRBJ2-3,-,TRBD2,CASVRTSGIDNEQYF,TGTGCCAGCGTCAGGACTAGCGGGATAGACAATGAGCAGTATTTT